The source of this T cell receptor beta chain is a study of blood T cells in healthy people across ages. The study's findings and limits: Investigators treated diversity estimates from one million T cells as underestimates. Naive T cell percentage strongly correlated with TCR beta diversity.

V was cut by 7 bases and J by 1 base, with 8 bases left in between. Germline V gives CDR1 MNHNS, CDR2 SASEGT. This CDR3 spans 12 amino acids. Using a J-beta primer mix together with a sample-barcoded 5' primer, a second PCR was run for about 6 to 11 cycles. Template switching added a 12-random-nucleotide identifier to every cDNA molecule. MiXCR, run by TCRdb on the 5' RACE reads, gives a single entry per CDR3 protein. The top ten clones hold 7.9% of a sample with around 1.5 million distinct CDR3 sequences, around 39% of them seen once. This clonotype was counted between two and nine times. Its antigen is still unknown.

The sequence derives from a woman younger than 30 in good health. Specimen: blood. The chain links TRBV6-1 to TRBJ2-7, with unresolved D. CDR3 amino acids: CASKKESYEQYF. The CDR3 bases are TGTGCCAGCAAAAAGGAGTCCTACGAGCAGTACTTC.